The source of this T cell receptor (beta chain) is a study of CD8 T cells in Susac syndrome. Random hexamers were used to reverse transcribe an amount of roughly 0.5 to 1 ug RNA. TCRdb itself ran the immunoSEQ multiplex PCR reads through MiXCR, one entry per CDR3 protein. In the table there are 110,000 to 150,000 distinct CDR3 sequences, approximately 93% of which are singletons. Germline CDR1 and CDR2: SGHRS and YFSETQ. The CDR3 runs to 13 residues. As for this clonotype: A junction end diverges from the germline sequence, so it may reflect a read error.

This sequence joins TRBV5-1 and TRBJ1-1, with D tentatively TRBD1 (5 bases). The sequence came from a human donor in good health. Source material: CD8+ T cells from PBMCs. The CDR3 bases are TGTGCCAGCAGCTTAGTGGGGGACACTGAAGCTTTCTTT. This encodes CASSLVGDTEAFF. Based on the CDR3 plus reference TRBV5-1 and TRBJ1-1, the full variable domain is KAGVTQTPRYLIKTRGQQVTLSCSPISGHRSVSWYQQTPGQGLQFLFEYFSETQRNKGNFPGRFSGRQFSNSRSEMNVSTLELGDSALYLCASSLVGDTEAFFGQGTRLTVV.